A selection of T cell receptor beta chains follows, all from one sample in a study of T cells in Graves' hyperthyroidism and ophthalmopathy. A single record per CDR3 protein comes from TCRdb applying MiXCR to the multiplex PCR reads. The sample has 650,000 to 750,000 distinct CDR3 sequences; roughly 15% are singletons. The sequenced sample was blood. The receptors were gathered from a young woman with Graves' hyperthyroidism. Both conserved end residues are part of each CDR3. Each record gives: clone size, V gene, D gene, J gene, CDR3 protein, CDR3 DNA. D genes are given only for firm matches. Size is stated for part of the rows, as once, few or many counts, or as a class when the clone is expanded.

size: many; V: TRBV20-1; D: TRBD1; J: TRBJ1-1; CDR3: CSARVENRGLMNTEAFF; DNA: TGCAGTGCTAGAGTAGAGAACAGGGGGCTCATGAACACTGAAGCTTTCTTT
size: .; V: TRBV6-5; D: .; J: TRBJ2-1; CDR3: CASSYVWIPDFGGEQFF; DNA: TGTGCCAGCAGTTACGTCTGGATCCCGGACTTTGGGGGTGAGCAGTTCTTC
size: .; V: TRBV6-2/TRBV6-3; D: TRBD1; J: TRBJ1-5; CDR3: CASSYSRTGKVTEPQHF; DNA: TGTGCCAGCAGTTACTCCCGGACAGGGAAGGTCACGGAGCCCCAGCATTTT
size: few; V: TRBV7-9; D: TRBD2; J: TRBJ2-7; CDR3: CASSSWGEGEQYF; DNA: TGTGCCAGCAGCTCCTGGGGGGAGGGTGAGCAGTACTTC
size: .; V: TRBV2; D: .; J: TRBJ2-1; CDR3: CASRGGEGGVYNEQFF; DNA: TGTGCCAGCAGGGGGGGGGAGGGGGGTGTCTACAATGAGCAGTTCTTC
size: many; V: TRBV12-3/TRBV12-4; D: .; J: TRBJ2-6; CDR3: CASSLDGANVLTF; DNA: TGTGCCAGCAGTCTCGACGGGGCCAACGTCCTGACTTTC
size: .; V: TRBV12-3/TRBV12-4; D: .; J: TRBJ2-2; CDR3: CASSFRESTGELFF; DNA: TGTGCCAGCAGTTTTCGAGAGAGCACCGGGGAGCTGTTTTTT
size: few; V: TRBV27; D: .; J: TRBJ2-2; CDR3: CASNPGANTGELFF; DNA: TGTGCCAGCAACCCGGGGGCGAACACCGGGGAGCTGTTTTTT
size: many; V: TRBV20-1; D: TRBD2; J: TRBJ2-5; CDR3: CSAPWGSGRGETQYF; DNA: TGCAGTGCCCCCTGGGGTAGCGGGAGGGGAGAGACCCAGTACTTC
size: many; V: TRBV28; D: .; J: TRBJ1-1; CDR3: CASSPIQSHKNTEAFF; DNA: TGTGCCAGCAGTCCCATTCAAAGCCACAAGAACACTGAAGCTTTCTTT
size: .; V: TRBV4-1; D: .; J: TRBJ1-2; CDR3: CASKPPGRVPYGYTF; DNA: TGCGCCAGCAAGCCTCCCGGGAGAGTACCTTATGGCTACACCTTC
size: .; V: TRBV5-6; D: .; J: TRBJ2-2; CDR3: CASSFPWPNGELFF; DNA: TGTGCCAGCAGCTTTCCGTGGCCAAACGGGGAGCTGTTTTTT
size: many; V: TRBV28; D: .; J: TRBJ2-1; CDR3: CASSNFGTPYNEQFF; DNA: TGTGCCAGCAGCAACTTCGGGACACCATACAATGAGCAGTTCTTC
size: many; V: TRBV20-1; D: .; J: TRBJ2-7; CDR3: CSARQGISYEQYF; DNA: TGCAGTGCTAGACAGGGCATATCCTACGAGCAGTACTTC
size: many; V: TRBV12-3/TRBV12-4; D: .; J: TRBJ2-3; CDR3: CASRTHPALTDTQYF; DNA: TGTGCCAGCAGAACTCATCCCGCCCTCACAGATACGCAGTATTTT
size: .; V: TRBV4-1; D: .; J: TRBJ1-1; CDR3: CASSHLGASTEAFF; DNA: TGCGCCAGCAGCCACCTAGGGGCGAGCACTGAAGCTTTCTTT
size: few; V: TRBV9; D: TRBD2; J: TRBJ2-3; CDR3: CASSVSGAGPQDTQYF; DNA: TGTGCCAGCAGCGTGAGCGGAGCGGGACCCCAGGATACGCAGTATTTT
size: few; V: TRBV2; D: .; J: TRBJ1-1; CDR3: CASSPRLRTEAFF; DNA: TGTGCCAGCAGTCCCCGCTTGAGAACTGAAGCTTTCTTT
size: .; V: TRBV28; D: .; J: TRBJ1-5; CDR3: CASSYNQPQHF; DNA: TGTGCCAGCAGTTATAATCAGCCCCAGCATTTT
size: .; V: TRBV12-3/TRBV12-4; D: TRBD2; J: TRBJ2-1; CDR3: CASSEGLLAYNEQFF; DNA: TGTGCCAGCAGTGAGGGACTATTAGCCTACAATGAGCAGTTCTTC
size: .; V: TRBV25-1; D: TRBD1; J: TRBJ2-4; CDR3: CASSLYGQGDIQYF; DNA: TGTGCCAGCAGTCTATATGGACAGGGGGACATTCAGTACTTC
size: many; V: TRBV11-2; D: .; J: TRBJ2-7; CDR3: CASSLWYEQYF; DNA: TGTGCCAGCTCCCTGTGGTACGAGCAGTACTTC
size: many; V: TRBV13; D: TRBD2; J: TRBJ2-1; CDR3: CASSLREREYGNEQFF; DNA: TGTGCCAGCAGCTTACGTGAGCGGGAGTACGGCAATGAGCAGTTCTTC
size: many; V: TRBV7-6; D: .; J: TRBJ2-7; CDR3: CASSLAGGSTIEQYF; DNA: TGTGCCAGCAGCTTAGCGGGAGGCTCTACGATCGAGCAGTACTTC
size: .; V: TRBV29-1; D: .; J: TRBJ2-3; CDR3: CSVGGAFGTDTQYF; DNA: TGCAGCGTTGGCGGGGCCTTCGGCACAGATACGCAGTATTTT
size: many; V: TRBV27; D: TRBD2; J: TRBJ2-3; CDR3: CASSPTGRLTDTQYF; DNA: TGTGCCAGCAGTCCAACCGGGAGGTTGACAGATACGCAGTATTTT
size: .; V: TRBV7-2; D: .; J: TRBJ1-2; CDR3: CASSSGPYVEHGYTF; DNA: TGTGCCAGCAGCTCCGGACCGTACGTGGAACATGGCTACACCTTC